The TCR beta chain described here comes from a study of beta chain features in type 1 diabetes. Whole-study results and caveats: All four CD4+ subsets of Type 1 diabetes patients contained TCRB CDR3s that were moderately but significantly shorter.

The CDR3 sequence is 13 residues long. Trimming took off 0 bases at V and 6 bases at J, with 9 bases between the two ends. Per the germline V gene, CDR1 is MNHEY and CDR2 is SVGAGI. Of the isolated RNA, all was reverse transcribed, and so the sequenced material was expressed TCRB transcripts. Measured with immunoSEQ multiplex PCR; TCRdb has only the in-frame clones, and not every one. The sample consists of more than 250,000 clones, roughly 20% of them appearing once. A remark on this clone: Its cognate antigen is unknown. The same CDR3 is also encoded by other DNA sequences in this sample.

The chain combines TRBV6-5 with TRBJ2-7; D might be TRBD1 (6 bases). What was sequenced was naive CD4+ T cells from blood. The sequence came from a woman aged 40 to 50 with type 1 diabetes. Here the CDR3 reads CASSYSRGGEQYF. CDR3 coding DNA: TGTGCCAGCAGTTACTCGAGAGGGGGCGAGCAGTACTTC.